This TCR beta chain was documented in a study of cytomegalovirus exposure and HLA in healthy donors. General study findings and limits: The records held CMV serostatus as the only immune exposure information.

This clone was seen once. Its antigen is undetermined. A multiplex PCR was run with 60 Vbeta primers and 13 Jbeta primers. Some clones are missing from TCRdb's copy, which holds only in-frame ones; the method was immunoSEQ multiplex PCR. The sample records under 150,000 clones, roughly 80% being singletons. This CDR3 has 12 residues. Trimming shortened V by 2 bases and J by 6 bases, and 6 bases separated the two germline ends. The germline V gene has CDR1 SGHVS and CDR2 FNYEAQ. This chain joins TRBV7-6 and TRBJ2-3; D unclear. The sample taken for sequencing was PBMCs. This clonotype was obtained from a man aged 25-45 years in good health and CMV-seronegative. The CDR3 nucleotides read TGTGCCAGCAGCTTACGAGTGGATACGCAGTATTTT. Protein sequence: CASSLRVDTQYF. Together with reference TRBV7-6 and TRBJ2-3, the CDR3 gives the full variable domain: GAGVSQSPRYKVTKRGQDVALRCDPISGHVSLYWYRQALGQGPEFLTYFNYEAQQDKSGLPNDRFSAERPEGSISTLTIQRTEQRDSAMYRCASSLRVDTQYFGPGTRLTVL.